A single sample is the source of the 24 T cell receptor beta chains below, sequenced in a study of blood T cell repertoires in COVID-19. Here immunoSEQ multiplex PCR was the method, and the copy in TCRdb shows in-frame clones only, minus some. The repertoire holds around 170,000 clones, with roughly 82% as singletons. Sequences were obtained from PBMCs or T cells enriched from blood (not recorded which). These receptors originate from a woman in her twenties or thirties who had recovered from COVID-19.

The rearrangement links TRBV5-1 to TRBJ2-7; TRBD2 matches 12 bases. V lost 4 bases and J lost 4; bases outside the gene matches: 9. Germline CDR1 reads SGHRS; CDR2 reads YFSETQ. The CDR3 consists of 16 residues. The CDR3 nucleotides read TGCGCCAGCAGCCCGAAACTAGCGGGAGGTGGTTACGAGCAGTACTTC. It encodes CASSPKLAGGGYEQYF.

This clone has more than one count but fewer than ten. The chain carries TRBV19 and TRBJ1-1; a possible D gene is TRBD1 (6 bases). Trimming cost V 1 base and J 1 base, with 13 bases left between them. The length of the CDR3 is 16 residues. The germline CDR1 and CDR2 sequences are LNHDA and SQIVND (reference sequence). CDR3 sequence reads: CASSIGGSGANTEAFF. The CDR3 DNA is TGTGCCAGTAGTATAGGAGGTTCAGGGGCGAACACTGAAGCTTTCTTT.

The V call is TRBV5-1, the J call TRBJ2-1; 7 bases are a match to TRBD2. Germline V CDR1 and CDR2: SGHRS, YFSETQ. With 4 bases clipped from V and 3 bases from J, the junction kept 7 bases outside the gene matches. The CDR3 covers 15 residues. CDR3 sequence reads: CASSPGLDGYNEQFF. CDR3 bases: TGCGCCAGCAGCCCCGGACTAGACGGCTACAATGAGCAGTTCTTC.

This clone showed up just a few times. This sequence joins TRBV9 and TRBJ2-1; no clear D. Germline assignment: CDR1 SGDLS and CDR2 YYNGEE. The ends were cut back, 1 base at V and 3 bases at J, with 20 bases in the middle. The CDR3 runs 18 residues. The CDR3 spells CASSVKSANQLLYNEQFF. As DNA, the CDR3 is TGTGCCAGCAGCGTAAAAAGCGCCAACCAATTACTCTACAATGAGCAGTTCTTC.

V gene TRBV28 combines with J gene TRBJ1-1, with D possibly TRBD1 on 6 matching bases. This CDR3 contains 12 residues. Germline V CDR1 and CDR2: MDHEN, SYDVKM. The V and J ends lost 10 bases and 5 bases respectively, with 14 bases between them. DNA for the CDR3: TGTGCCACCATACAGGGTTGGACTGAAGCTTTCTTT. Amino acid sequence: CATIQGWTEAFF.

In this sample, this clone turned up a few times. This rearrangement joins TRBV6-5 to TRBJ2-1; no clear D. This CDR3 spans 11 amino acids. Germline V gene sequence: CDR1 MNHEY, CDR2 SVGAGI. Trimming removed 2 bases at V and 7 bases at J, with 3 bases between. CDR3 sequence (DNA): TGTGCCAGCAGTTACCGGAATGAGCAGTTCTTC. Residues: CASSYRNEQFF.

The chain links TRBV6-2 or TRBV6-3 to TRBJ2-7; D perhaps matches TRBD1 (7 bases). Per germline, CDR1 MNHEY and CDR2 SVGEGT. The V and J ends lost 4 bases and 7 bases respectively, with 14 bases between them. The CDR3 has 13 amino acids. CDR3 amino acids: CASSWGDSLEQYF. The CDR3 nucleotides are TGTGCCAGCAGTTGGGGGGACAGTCTTGAGCAGTACTTC.

The chain has TRBV20-1 and TRBJ1-2, with a weak D call TRBD1 (5 bases). V gave up 7 bases and J gave up 8 bases, with 14 bases separating them. Germline V gene sequence: CDR1 DFQATT, CDR2 SNEGSKA (reference sequence). The CDR3 contains 11 residues. CDR3 nucleotide sequence: TGCAGTGTTCCGGGGGGGTACGGCTACACCTTC. The encoded protein is CSVPGGYGYTF.

The chain recombines TRBV7-2 with TRBJ1-4; 8 bases agree with TRBD1. V lost 6 bases and J lost 7; bases outside the gene matches: 7. Germline assignment: CDR1 SGHTA and CDR2 FQGNSA. This CDR3 region has 14 residues. The CDR3 spells CASSRLTGGEKLFF. CDR3 coding DNA: TGTGCCAGCAGTCGTCTTACAGGGGGTGAAAAACTGTTTTTT.

The chain recombines TRBV7-3 with TRBJ1-2; TRBD1 matches 9 bases. The germline CDR1 and CDR2 sequences are SGHTA and FQGTGA. This CDR3 is built from 14 residues. Losses at the gene ends were 5 bases for V and 5 bases for J; bases not matched to a gene: 6. The CDR3 protein is CASSPGGQGYGYTF. In DNA, the CDR3 is TGTGCCAGCAGCCCAGGGGGACAGGGTTATGGCTACACCTTC.

This chain connects TRBV5-6 to TRBJ1-1; possible D gene TRBD1, 5 bases. There are 15 residues in the CDR3. Germline V gene data show CDR1 as SGHDT and CDR2 as YYEEEE. With 7 bases removed from V and 0 bases from J, the gap between germline ends came to 16 bases. Here the CDR3 reads CASCFWGGMNTEAFF. Here the CDR3 DNA reads TGTGCCAGCTGTTTCTGGGGCGGCATGAACACTGAAGCTTTCTTT.

The chain recombines TRBV2 with TRBJ2-5; D ambiguous. The CDR3 has 10 amino acids. V was clipped by 5 bases and J by 9 bases, with 7 bases between them. CDR1 is SNHLY, CDR2 FYNNEI, per germline. The CDR3 bases are TGTGCCAGCAGTTCCGGAGCCCAGTACTTC. Amino acid sequence: CASSSGAQYF.

The gene calls are TRBV14 and TRBJ1-1; 7 positions agree with TRBD1. J lost 6 bases, V lost 5 bases, and 18 bases had no gene match. Germline assignment: CDR1 SGHDN and CDR2 FVKESK. The CDR3 loop spans 17 amino acids. DNA for the CDR3: TGTGCCAGCAGCTGGATGGGCCGACAGGGCCTAATACCTGAAGCTTTCTTT. Translating gives CASSWMGRQGLIPEAFF.

This chain uses TRBV19 with TRBJ2-2; no clear D. CDR3 length equals 13 residues. The germline V gene encodes CDR1 LNHDA and CDR2 SQIVND (reference sequence). Trimming removed 4 bases from V and 3 bases from J, with 6 bases in between. The CDR3 spells CASSTIDTGELFF. CDR3 bases: TGTGCCAGTAGTACTATAGACACCGGGGAGCTGTTTTTT.

This chain's CDR3 is CASSARLAGAADTQYF. The CDR3, as DNA: TGTGCCAGCAGCGCCCGACTAGCGGGAGCCGCAGATACGCAGTATTTT. The chain carries TRBV3-1 (or the pseudogene TRBV3-2) and TRBJ2-3, with 12 bases fitting TRBD2. V shed 5 bases and J 4 bases; nucleotides not matched to a gene: 7. This CDR3 is built from 16 residues. Germline V CDR1 and CDR2: LGHDT, YNNKEL (reference sequence).

V gene TRBV3-1 (or the pseudogene TRBV3-2) combines with J gene TRBJ1-4, with D uncertain. Looked up from germline, CDR1 is LGHDT and CDR2 is YNNKEL (reference sequence). With 2 bases removed from V and 3 bases from J, the gap between germline ends came to 10 bases. The CDR3 length is 15 residues. Here the CDR3 reads CASSQSEVANEKLFF. The CDR3 bases are TGTGCCAGCAGCCAATCCGAGGTTGCTAATGAAAAACTGTTTTTT.

This chain joins TRBV7-6 and TRBJ2-7; 12 bases match TRBD2. Germline V gene data show CDR1 as SGHVS and CDR2 as FNYEAQ. V shed 5 bases, J shed 6 bases, and the junction held 5 bases outside the gene matches. This CDR3 comprises 14 residues. CDR3 sequence reads: CASSLLAGGREQYF. The CDR3 nucleotides are TGTGCCAGCAGCCTACTAGCGGGAGGACGCGAGCAGTACTTC. Supplemented by reference TRBV7-6 and TRBJ2-7, the full variable domain reads GAGVSQSPRYKVTKRGQDVALRCDPISGHVSLYWYRQALGQGPEFLTYFNYEAQQDKSGLPNDRFSAERPEGSISTLTIQRTEQRDSAMYRCASSLLAGGREQYFGPGTRLTVT.

This clone was found a few times. V gene TRBV5-1 combines with J gene TRBJ1-2; D is perhaps TRBD1 (6 bases). The CDR3 covers 16 residues. CDR1 and CDR2 (germline): SGHRS, YFSETQ. Between the trimmed V and J ends, which lost 4 bases and 5 bases, there was a span of 21 bases. The CDR3 DNA reads TGCGCCAGCAGCGCGGACACAGGGAGGGTGGCGTATGGCTACACCTTC. Residues: CASSADTGRVAYGYTF.

The V call is TRBV4-1, the J call TRBJ2-5, with TRBD1 matching over 9 bases. Germline CDR1 reads MGHRA; CDR2 reads YSYEKL. Trimming took 5 bases from V and 4 from J; bases not matched to a gene: 5. This CDR3 has 14 residues. The CDR3: CASSTGGLGETQYF. The CDR3 nucleotides read TGCGCCAGCAGCACAGGGGGCTTAGGAGAGACCCAGTACTTC.

Here the CDR3 DNA reads TGTGCCAGCAGCTTAGGGTCGGGAGGCCGGGGAGAGACCCAGTACTTC. As protein: CASSLGSGGRGETQYF. V usage is TRBV11-2 and J usage is TRBJ2-5, with TRBD2 matching 7 bases. Germline V gene sequence: CDR1 SGHAT, CDR2 FQNNGV. There are 16 residues in the CDR3. The V segment lost 1 base and the J segment 4 bases; nucleotides outside the gene matches: 9.

The DNA for the CDR3 is TGTGCCAGCAGCCCTTTAGTAGAGAACACCGGGGAGCTGTTTTTT. Its translation: CASSPLVENTGELFF. The chain uses TRBV5-4 and TRBJ2-2, with D uncertain. Trimming stripped 4 bases from V and 1 base from J, with 11 bases between. The CDR3 sequence is 15 residues long. CDR1 is SGHNT and CDR2 is YYREEE in the germline V gene (reference sequence).

The genes are TRBV30 and TRBJ1-2; D perhaps matches TRBD1 (5 bases). The CDR3 extends over 15 amino acids. V lost 3 bases and J lost 7, with 21 bases in between. Looked up from germline, CDR1 is GTSNPN and CDR2 is SVGIG (reference sequence). The CDR3 spells CAWSRGTLGRGGYTF. The CDR3 nucleotides are TGTGCCTGGAGCCGCGGGACTCTCGGGCGGGGTGGCTACACCTTC.

The chain uses TRBV6-5 and TRBJ2-7, with D tentatively TRBD1 (5 bases). The germline V gene encodes CDR1 MNHEY and CDR2 SVGAGI. The CDR3 is 13 residues long. The germline V and J ends were trimmed by 7 bases and 4 bases, with 14 bases remaining between them. CDR3 nucleotides: TGTGCCAGCACCACAGGTGGGCAGTACGAGCAGTACTTC. Translation gives CASTTGGQYEQYF.

This chain uses TRBV30 with TRBJ1-5; weak D call: TRBD1 (5 bases). This CDR3 comprises 16 residues. Trimming shortened V by 3 bases and J by 0 bases, and 15 bases separated the two germline ends. Germline assignment: CDR1 GTSNPN and CDR2 SVGIG (reference sequence). The CDR3: CAWRGGDFYSNQPQHF. The DNA of the CDR3 is TGTGCCTGGAGGGGGGGGGACTTTTATAGCAATCAGCCCCAGCATTTT.